This is a list of T cell receptor beta chains from one sample in a study of OX40 agonist ivuxolimab in advanced cancers. Some clones are missing from TCRdb's copy, which holds only in-frame ones; the method was immunoSEQ multiplex PCR. The sample has around 79,000 clones, more than 85% seen once. Sample: CD4+ or CD8+ T cells sorted from blood, taken in a trial of the OX40 agonist ivuxolimab. These receptor sequences come from an adult with an advanced solid tumor such as melanoma, head and neck, liver or kidney cancer. Each CDR3 is given with its conserved first and last residue. The D gene is left open where the match is weak. Not all rows give a size; the values are once, few, many and, for expanded clones, a class.

>TRBV27|TRBJ1-5|-|-
CASRETISNQPQHF
TGTGCCAGCAGGGAGACCATTAGCAATCAGCCCCAGCATTTT
>TRBV29-1|TRBJ1-3|-|-
CSQAASSGNTIYF
TGCAGCCAAGCAGCGTCCTCTGGAAACACCATATATTTT
>TRBV5-1|TRBJ1-5|-|-
CASRPDHTPNQPQHF
TGCGCCAGCAGGCCAGACCATACCCCAAATCAGCCCCAGCATTTT
>TRBV10-1|TRBJ2-1|TRBD2|-
CASSSGGLNEQFF
TGCGCCAGCAGTTCGGGAGGGTTGAATGAGCAGTTCTTC
>TRBV10-2|TRBJ1-1|-|-
CASTRVREPGPRARNTEAFF
TGCGCCAGCACAAGAGTGCGAGAGCCCGGACCTAGGGCCCGGAACACTGAAGCTTTCTTT
>TRBV11-1|TRBJ1-2|-|-
CASSLGSNYGYTF
TGTGCCAGCAGCCTCGGGTCTAACTATGGCTACACCTTC
>TRBV21-1|TRBJ2-7|-|-
CASSKGSMGSYEQYF
TGTGCCAGCAGCAAAGGGTCGATGGGATCCTACGAGCAGTACTTC
>TRBV7-2|TRBJ2-3|TRBD2|-
CASSAGTRWQYF
TGTGCCAGCAGCGCCGGGACTAGGTGGCAGTATTTT
>TRBV30|TRBJ2-7|TRBD2|-
CAWKGLAGVEQYF
TGTGCCTGGAAAGGACTAGCGGGAGTGGAGCAGTACTTC
>TRBV2|TRBJ2-5|TRBD1|-
CASSVQGARETQYF
TGTGCCAGCAGTGTACAGGGGGCCCGGGAGACCCAGTACTTC
>TRBV19|TRBJ2-1|-|-
CASMEATGYSYNEQFF
TGTGCCAGTATGGAGGCTACCGGATACTCCTACAATGAGCAGTTCTTC
>TRBV5-1|TRBJ1-2|TRBD1|-
CASSRAGTGDTGYTF
TGCGCCAGCAGCAGAGCCGGGACAGGGGACACCGGCTACACCTTC
>TRBV18|TRBJ2-1|TRBD2|-
CASSPVPGTSGRGNNEQFF
TGTGCCAGCTCACCGGTTCCCGGGACTAGCGGGAGAGGAAACAATGAGCAGTTCTTC
>TRBV18|TRBJ2-1|TRBD1|few
CASSPGQGRLGEQFF
TGTGCCAGCTCACCCGGACAGGGGAGGTTGGGTGAGCAGTTCTTC
>TRBV5-1|TRBJ2-2|-|-
CASSLGDTGELFF
TGCGCCAGCAGCTTGGGCGACACCGGGGAGCTGTTTTTT
>TRBV27|TRBJ2-2|-|-
CASSFWNTGELFF
TGTGCCAGCAGTTTCTGGAACACCGGGGAGCTGTTTTTT
>TRBV6-5|TRBJ2-1|-|-
CASLSSYNEQFF
TGTGCCAGCCTGAGCTCCTACAATGAGCAGTTCTTC
>TRBV7-9|TRBJ1-1|-|-
CASSSRRIANTEAFF
TGTGCCAGCAGCTCTCGACGCATAGCGAACACTGAAGCTTTCTTT
>TRBV30|TRBJ2-3|-|-
CAWSFSPDTQYF
TGTGCCTGGAGTTTCTCCCCGGATACGCAGTATTTT
>TRBV6-1|TRBJ1-1|-|once
CASRGQPNTEAFF
TGTGCCAGCAGGGGACAACCGAACACTGAAGCTTTCTTT
>TRBV9|TRBJ2-1|TRBD1|-
CASSAHTTGNNEQFF
TGTGCCAGCAGCGCGCACACGACAGGGAACAATGAGCAGTTCTTC
>TRBV10-3|TRBJ1-4|TRBD1|-
CAIGGQVDEKLFF
TGTGCCATCGGGGGACAGGTAGATGAAAAACTGTTTTTT
>TRBV28|TRBJ2-5|TRBD1|-
CASSPSTGQAETQYF
TGTGCCAGCAGTCCCTCGACAGGGCAAGCAGAGACCCAGTACTTC